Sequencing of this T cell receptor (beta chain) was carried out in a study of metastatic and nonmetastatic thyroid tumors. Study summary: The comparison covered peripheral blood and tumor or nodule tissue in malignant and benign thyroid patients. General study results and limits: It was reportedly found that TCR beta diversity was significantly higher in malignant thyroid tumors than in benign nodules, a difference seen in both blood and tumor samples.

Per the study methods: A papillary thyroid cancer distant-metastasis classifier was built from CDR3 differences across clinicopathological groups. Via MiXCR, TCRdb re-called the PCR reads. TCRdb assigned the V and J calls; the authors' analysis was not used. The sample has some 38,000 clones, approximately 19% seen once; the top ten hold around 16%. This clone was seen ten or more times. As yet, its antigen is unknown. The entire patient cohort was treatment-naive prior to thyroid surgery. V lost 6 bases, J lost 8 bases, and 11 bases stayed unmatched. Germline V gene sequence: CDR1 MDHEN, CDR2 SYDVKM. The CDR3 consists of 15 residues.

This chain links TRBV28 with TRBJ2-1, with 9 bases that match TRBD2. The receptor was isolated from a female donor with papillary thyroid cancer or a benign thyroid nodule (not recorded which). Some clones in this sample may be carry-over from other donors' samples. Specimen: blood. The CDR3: CASSPWREGRDEQFF. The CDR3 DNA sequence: TGTGCCAGCAGCCCATGGCGGGAGGGCCGGGATGAGCAGTTCTTC.